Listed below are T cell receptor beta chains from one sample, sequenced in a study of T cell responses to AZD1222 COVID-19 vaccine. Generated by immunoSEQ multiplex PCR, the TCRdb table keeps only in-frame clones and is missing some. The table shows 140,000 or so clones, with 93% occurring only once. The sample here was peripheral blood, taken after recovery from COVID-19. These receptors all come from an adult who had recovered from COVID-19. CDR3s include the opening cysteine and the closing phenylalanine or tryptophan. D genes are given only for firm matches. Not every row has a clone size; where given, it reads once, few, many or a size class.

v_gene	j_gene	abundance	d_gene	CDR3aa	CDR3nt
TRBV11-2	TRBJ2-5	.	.	CASSLKIQEIQETQYF	TGTGCCAGCAGCCTAAAAATACAGGAGATCCAAGAGACCCAGTACTTC
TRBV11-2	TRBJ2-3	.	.	CASSPQSLPGGDTQYF	TGTGCCAGCAGCCCTCAGAGCTTACCAGGAGGAGATACGCAGTATTTT
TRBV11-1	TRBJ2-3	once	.	CASSLGQAGDTQYF	TGTGCCAGCAGCTTAGGACAGGCGGGAGATACGCAGTATTTT
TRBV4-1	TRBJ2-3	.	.	CASSQVVRTDTQYF	TGCGCCAGCAGCCAAGTGGTCAGAACAGATACGCAGTATTTT
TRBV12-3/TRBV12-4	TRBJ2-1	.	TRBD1	CASRLTGNDEQFF	TGTGCCAGCAGGCTGACAGGGAACGATGAGCAGTTCTTC
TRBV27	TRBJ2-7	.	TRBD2	CASTRTSGSFPEQYF	TGTGCCAGCACCAGAACCAGCGGGAGTTTTCCCGAGCAGTACTTC
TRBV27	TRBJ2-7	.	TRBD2	CASSSSGRAQKKYF	TGTGCCAGCAGTTCTAGCGGGAGGGCCCAGAAAAAGTACTTC
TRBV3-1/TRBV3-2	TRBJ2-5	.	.	CASSPGQLQETQYF	TGTGCCAGCAGCCCAGGACAGCTCCAAGAGACCCAGTACTTC
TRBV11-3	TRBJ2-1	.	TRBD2	CASSLDLAGTYNEQFF	TGTGCCAGCAGCTTAGATCTAGCGGGTACCTACAATGAGCAGTTCTTC
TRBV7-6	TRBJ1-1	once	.	CASSRGAEAFF	TGTGCCAGCAGCAGGGGCGCTGAAGCTTTCTTT
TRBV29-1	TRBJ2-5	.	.	CSVEVVQTQYF	TGCAGCGTTGAAGTAGTACAGACCCAGTACTTC
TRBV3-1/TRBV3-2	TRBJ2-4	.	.	CASSQGEESSHF	TGTGCCAGCAGCCAAGGGGAAGAAAGTTCCCACTTC
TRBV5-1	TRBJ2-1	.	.	CASSFRDYNEQFF	TGCGCCAGCAGCTTTAGGGACTACAATGAGCAGTTCTTC
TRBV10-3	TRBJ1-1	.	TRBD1	CAISERQGDEAFF	TGTGCCATCAGTGAGAGACAGGGTGATGAAGCTTTCTTT
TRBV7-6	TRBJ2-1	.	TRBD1	CASSQYRGDYNEQFF	TGTGCCAGCAGCCAATACAGGGGTGACTACAATGAGCAGTTCTTC
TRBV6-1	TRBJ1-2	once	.	CASSEVELGRANTNYGYTF	TGTGCCAGCAGTGAAGTTGAATTGGGCAGGGCCAACACTAACTATGGCTACACCTTC
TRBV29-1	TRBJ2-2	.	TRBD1	CSAGQANTGELFF	TGCAGCGCCGGACAGGCGAACACCGGGGAGCTGTTTTTT
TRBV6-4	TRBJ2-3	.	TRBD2	CASSDGSGSTDTQYF	TGTGCCAGCAGTGACGGTAGCGGGAGCACAGATACGCAGTATTTT
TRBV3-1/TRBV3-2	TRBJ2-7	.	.	CASSLGGGLPYEQYF	TGTGCCAGCAGCCTAGGAGGGGGCCTTCCCTACGAGCAGTACTTC
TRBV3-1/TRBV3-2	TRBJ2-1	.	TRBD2	CASSQEPGGRALGEQFF	TGTGCCAGCAGCCAAGAACCGGGCGGGAGAGCTCTAGGTGAGCAGTTCTTC
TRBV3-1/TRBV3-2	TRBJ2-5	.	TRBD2	CASSHWREGKETQYF	TGTGCCAGCAGCCACTGGCGGGAGGGGAAGGAGACCCAGTACTTC
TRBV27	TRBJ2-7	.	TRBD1	CASSSLRTGGNYEQYF	TGTGCCAGCAGTTCCTTGCGGACAGGGGGCAACTACGAGCAGTACTTC
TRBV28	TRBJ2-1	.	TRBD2	CASSLGTRFNNEQFF	TGTGCCAGCAGTTTGGGGACTAGATTTAACAATGAGCAGTTCTTC
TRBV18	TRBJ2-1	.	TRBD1	CASSPWTGPSSYNEQFF	TGTGCCAGCTCACCGTGGACAGGTCCTAGCTCCTACAATGAGCAGTTCTTC
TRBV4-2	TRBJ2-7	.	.	CASSPWAGGGNEQYF	TGTGCCAGCAGCCCCTGGGCGGGTGGAGGAAACGAGCAGTACTTC
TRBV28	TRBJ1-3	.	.	CASSIDPPSGNTIYF	TGTGCCAGCAGTATCGACCCTCCCTCTGGAAACACCATATATTTT
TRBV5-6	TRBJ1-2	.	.	CASTKLQGYGYTF	TGTGCCAGCACCAAGTTACAGGGCTATGGCTACACCTTC
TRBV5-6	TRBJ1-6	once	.	CASSLEGSRVAPLHF	TGTGCCAGCAGCTTAGAGGGGTCCCGTGTGGCACCCCTCCACTTT
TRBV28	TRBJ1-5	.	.	CASSGFYSNQPQHF	TGTGCCAGCAGCGGATTCTATAGCAATCAGCCCCAGCATTTT
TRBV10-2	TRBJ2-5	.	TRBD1	CASSESWDRGPETQYF	TGCGCCAGCAGTGAGTCCTGGGACAGGGGGCCAGAGACCCAGTACTTC
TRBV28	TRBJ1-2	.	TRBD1	CASMTGDTGYTF	TGTGCCAGCATGACAGGGGACACTGGCTACACCTTC
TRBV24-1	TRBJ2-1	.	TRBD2	CATSENYSGRDNEQFF	TGTGCCACCAGTGAGAACTATAGCGGGAGGGACAATGAGCAGTTCTTC
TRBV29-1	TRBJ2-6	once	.	CSATTGNPGANVLTF	TGCAGCGCAACTACAGGCAACCCTGGGGCCAACGTCCTGACTTTC
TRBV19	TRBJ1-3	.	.	CASSVLGQLGNTIYF	TGTGCCAGTAGTGTACTCGGACAGTTGGGTAACACCATATATTTT
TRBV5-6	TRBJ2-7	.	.	CASSPGDAFYEQLYF	TGTGCCAGCAGCCCGGGCGACGCCTTCTACGAGCAGTTGTACTTC
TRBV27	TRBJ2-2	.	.	CASSLGTGELFF	TGTGCCAGCAGTTTGGGGACCGGGGAGCTGTTTTTT
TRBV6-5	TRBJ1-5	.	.	CASGNQPQHF	TGTGCCAGCGGGAATCAGCCCCAGCATTTT
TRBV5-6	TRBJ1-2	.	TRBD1	CASSLWTGSPGGYTF	TGTGCCAGCAGCTTGTGGACAGGCTCCCCTGGGGGCTACACCTTC
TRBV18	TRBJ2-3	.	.	CASSPQIGSPDTQYF	TGTGCCAGCTCACCACAGATAGGGTCCCCAGATACGCAGTATTTT
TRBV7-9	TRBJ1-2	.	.	CASSQVSMGNSNGYTF	TGTGCCAGCAGCCAGGTCAGCATGGGGAATTCAAATGGCTACACCTTC
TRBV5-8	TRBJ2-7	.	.	CASSPWGERPREQYF	TGTGCCAGCAGCCCTTGGGGGGAGAGGCCTAGGGAGCAGTACTTC
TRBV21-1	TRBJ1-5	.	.	CASSKGWGWGEIPQPQHF	TGTGCCAGCAGCAAAGGATGGGGGTGGGGGGAGATACCTCAGCCCCAGCATTTT
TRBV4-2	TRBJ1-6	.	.	CASSQERVSPLHF	TGTGCCAGCAGCCAAGAGAGGGTTTCACCCCTCCACTTT
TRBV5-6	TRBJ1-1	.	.	CASSLGTGFTEAFF	TGTGCCAGCAGCTTGGGTACGGGGTTTACTGAAGCTTTCTTT
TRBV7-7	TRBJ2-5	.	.	CASSLVRGNGETQYF	TGTGCTAGCAGCTTAGTCAGAGGGAATGGGGAGACCCAGTACTTC
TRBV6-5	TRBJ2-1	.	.	CASRTGPTYNEQFF	TGTGCCAGCCGAACAGGGCCCACCTACAATGAGCAGTTCTTC
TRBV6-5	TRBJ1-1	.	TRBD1	CASSLGQAKSEAFF	TGTGCCAGCAGTCTAGGACAGGCAAAGTCGGAAGCTTTCTTT
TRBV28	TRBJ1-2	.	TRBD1	CASSPIPGQGAWGYTF	TGTGCCAGCAGCCCAATCCCGGGACAGGGGGCCTGGGGCTACACCTTC
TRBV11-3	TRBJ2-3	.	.	CASSLRLAGGGGSTQYF	TGTGCCAGCAGCTTACGTCTAGCAGGAGGAGGGGGGAGTACGCAGTATTTT
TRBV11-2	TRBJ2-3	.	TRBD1	CASSLSTGADTQYF	TGTGCCAGCAGCTTATCTACAGGGGCAGATACGCAGTATTTT
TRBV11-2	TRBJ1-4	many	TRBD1	CASSLGPPDRGDEKLFF	TGTGCCAGCAGCTTGGGACCTCCTGACAGGGGAGATGAAAAACTGTTTTTT
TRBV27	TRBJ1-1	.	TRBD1	CASSTGVFTTEAFF	TGTGCCAGCAGTACAGGGGTTTTCACGACTGAAGCTTTCTTT
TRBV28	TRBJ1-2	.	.	CASSFFPLGGYTF	TGTGCCAGCAGTTTTTTTCCTTTGGGTGGCTACACCTTC
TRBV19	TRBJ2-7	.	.	CASSIGDGTYEQYF	TGTGCCAGTAGTATTGGGGACGGAACCTACGAGCAGTACTTC